These 7 T cell receptor beta chains share one sample of origin, sequenced in a study of glioma-infiltrating T cells (dated by TCRdb to 2016 to 2017). This sample was sequenced with an Illumina MiSeq. The iRepertoire nested amplicon-rescue multiplex PCR (arm-PCR) platform was used to amplify TCR alpha and beta CDR3 regions from RNA. TCRdb took the public reads, trimmed them with fastp at Q25, ran MiXCR for clone calling and kept in-frame beta chains. Each CDR3 protein gets just one entry, which takes the most common genes and DNA from the rows behind it. Here the sample has about 400,000 distinct CDR3 sequences; less than 50% occur a single time. The ten largest clones add up to about 12% of the sample. Material for sequencing was glioma tissue, nonneoplastic brain tissue, or PBMCs (not recorded which). The receptor set was obtained from a human donor with low-grade glioma or glioblastoma, undergoing nonglioma brain surgery, or in good health (not recorded which).

This clonotype was seen repeatedly, ten times or more. The chain is built from TRBV6-2 or TRBV6-3 and TRBJ1-5; D perhaps matches TRBD1 (6 bases). The germline CDR1 and CDR2 sequences are MNHEY and SVGEGT. The ends were cut back, 6 bases at V and 9 bases at J, with 12 bases in the middle. The CDR3 runs 12 residues. The CDR3 protein is CASRKQGGPQHF. The CDR3 DNA reads TGTGCCAGCAGGAAACAGGGTGGGCCCCAGCATTTT.

This clonotype was observed many times. The chain is built from TRBV6-1 and TRBJ2-1; 7 bases align to TRBD2. The CDR3 has 13 amino acids. The V and J ends lost 8 bases and 2 bases, in that order; junction bases with no gene match: 3. CDR1 is MNHNS, CDR2 SASEGT, per germline. The CDR3 is CASGRVTYNEQFF. CDR3 sequence (DNA): TGTGCCAGCGGGAGGGTCACCTACAATGAGCAGTTCTTC.

In its sample, this clonotype was seen a few times. The rearrangement links TRBV7-2 to TRBJ1-3, with unresolved D. Trimming took 4 bases from V and 5 from J, leaving 12 bases between them. Per the germline V gene, CDR1 is SGHTA and CDR2 is FQGNSA. The CDR3 spans 14 residues. CDR3 in DNA: TGTGCCAGCAGCTCCCCCGAGGCACGAAACACCATATATTTT. This gives the protein CASSSPEARNTIYF.

As for this clonotype: This clone may be a read error of a much larger clone one base away. The gene calls are TRBV15 and TRBJ2-3; TRBD1 might be the D (6 bases). Trimming shortened V by 4 bases and J by 4 bases, and 21 bases separated the two germline ends. CDR3 size: 17 residues. Germline CDR1 reads LNHNV; CDR2 reads YYDKDF (reference sequence). CDR3 in amino acids: CATSKEAGALAADTQYF. Here the CDR3 DNA reads TGTGCCACCAGCAAAGAAGCAGGGGCTCTTGCGGCAGATACGCAGTATTTT.

This clonotype was observed at least ten times. V gene TRBV6-2 or TRBV6-3 combines with J gene TRBJ2-1, with TRBD2 matching 8 bases. The germline V gene encodes CDR1 MNHEY and CDR2 SVGEGT. J was trimmed by 9 bases and V by 4 bases; bases with no gene match: 20. CDR3 length: 18 amino acids. The CDR3 sequence: CASSSFPARRTSRGEQFF. The CDR3, as DNA: TGTGCCAGCAGTTCCTTCCCCGCCCGGAGGACTAGCAGGGGTGAGCAGTTCTTC.

The chain couples TRBV4-1 to TRBJ1-3; D call uncertain. CDR1 and CDR2 from the germline V gene are MGHRA and YSYEKL. V shed 0 bases and J shed 0 bases, with 9 bases lying between them. The CDR3 length is 16 residues. The CDR3: CASSQEPAPSGNTIYF. In DNA, the CDR3 is TGCGCCAGCAGCCAAGAGCCGGCGCCCTCTGGAAACACCATATATTTT.

This clonotype has only a few counts. The chain joins TRBV2 to TRBJ1-2; possibly TRBD1 for D (6 bases). Germline loops: CDR1 SNHLY, CDR2 FYNNEI. V was clipped by 1 base and J by 3 bases, with 12 bases between them. The CDR3 is 15 amino acids. In DNA, the CDR3 is TGTGCCAGCAGTGAAGGGGCAGGGGTATACTATGGCTACACCTTC. Translating it yields CASSEGAGVYYGYTF. The variable domain in full, with the rest retrieved from reference TRBV2 and TRBJ1-2, is EPEVTQTPSHQVTQMGQEVILRCVPISNHLYFYWYRQILGQKVEFLVSFYNNEISEKSEIFDDQFSVERPDGSNFTLKIRSTKLEDSAMYFCASSEGAGVYYGYTFGSGTRLTVV.